Listed below are T cell receptor beta chains from one sample, sequenced in a study of T cells in narcolepsy. Clones were read by immunoSEQ multiplex PCR, and TCRdb kept only the in-frame ones, dropping some. The sample consists of some 33,000 clones, roughly 90% of them appearing once. The sequenced sample consisted of CD45RA- memory CD4+ T cells from PBMCs. These receptors all stem from a human donor with narcolepsy. CDR3s leave out the opening cysteine and the closing phenylalanine or tryptophan. The order of the fields is J gene, V gene, CDR3 protein.

j_gene: TRBJ2-3
v_gene: TRBV20-1
CDR3aa: SAILGDTQY

j_gene: TRBJ2-3
v_gene: TRBV2
CDR3aa: ASSVGAGGRVGDTQY

j_gene: TRBJ2-5
v_gene: TRBV4-2
CDR3aa: ASSAAGGIGETQY

j_gene: TRBJ1-5
v_gene: TRBV7-8
CDR3aa: ASSPGRTSNQPQH

j_gene: TRBJ1-3
v_gene: TRBV29-1
CDR3aa: SVRVSGNTIY

j_gene: TRBJ1-4
v_gene: TRBV2
CDR3aa: ASRLDRDGEKLF

j_gene: TRBJ2-7
v_gene: TRBV13
CDR3aa: ASSPPGIFSSYEQY

j_gene: TRBJ1-3
v_gene: TRBV2
CDR3aa: ASIPDSWGNTIY

j_gene: TRBJ2-5
v_gene: TRBV7-6
CDR3aa: ASSFSGGETQY

j_gene: TRBJ2-2
v_gene: TRBV9
CDR3aa: ASSVAGTPYGELF

j_gene: TRBJ2-1
v_gene: TRBV4-1
CDR3aa: ASSHIGLAGSRSYNEQF

j_gene: TRBJ2-3
v_gene: TRBV6-1
CDR3aa: ASVQRSTDTQY

j_gene: TRBJ1-4
v_gene: TRBV28
CDR3aa: ASSPGRDSKLF

j_gene: TRBJ2-5
v_gene: TRBV29-1
CDR3aa: SVATQRAETQY

j_gene: TRBJ2-6
v_gene: TRBV7-3
CDR3aa: ASSLTLRAGANVLT

j_gene: TRBJ1-5
v_gene: TRBV28
CDR3aa: ASSFGQGTHSNQPQH

j_gene: TRBJ1-2
v_gene: TRBV5-1
CDR3aa: ASSLAGGFDGYT

j_gene: TRBJ1-2
v_gene: TRBV6-5
CDR3aa: ASRTGGHGYT

j_gene: TRBJ2-1
v_gene: TRBV28
CDR3aa: ASNSPTGTYNEQF

j_gene: TRBJ1-2
v_gene: TRBV6-1
CDR3aa: ASSEYQGKNYGYT

j_gene: TRBJ2-6
v_gene: TRBV29-1
CDR3aa: SVPSTGANVLT

j_gene: TRBJ1-4
v_gene: TRBV28
CDR3aa: AGRGQGHEKLF

j_gene: TRBJ1-1
v_gene: TRBV6-1
CDR3aa: ASSETAANTEAF

j_gene: TRBJ1-6
v_gene: TRBV15
CDR3aa: ATSRDTGITPLH

j_gene: TRBJ2-5
v_gene: TRBV2
CDR3aa: ASSGSSGGGETQY

j_gene: TRBJ2-7
v_gene: TRBV28
CDR3aa: ASSFSPGLGSGAYEQY

j_gene: TRBJ2-5
v_gene: TRBV7-3
CDR3aa: ASSPSPGAPETQY

j_gene: TRBJ1-2
v_gene: TRBV4-1
CDR3aa: ASTREGAGGYT

j_gene: TRBJ2-5
v_gene: TRBV20-1
CDR3aa: SARYGETQY

j_gene: TRBJ1-5
v_gene: TRBV5-5
CDR3aa: ASTPSPLDRGSNNQPQH

j_gene: TRBJ1-2
v_gene: TRBV28
CDR3aa: ASGQDHYGYT

j_gene: TRBJ1-1
v_gene: TRBV19
CDR3aa: ASSELQGLNTEAF

j_gene: TRBJ1-2
v_gene: TRBV18
CDR3aa: ASSLDRIYGYT

j_gene: TRBJ1-1
v_gene: TRBV14
CDR3aa: ASSLRTGLATEAF

j_gene: TRBJ1-2
v_gene: TRBV28
CDR3aa: ASRPITGAYGYT

j_gene: TRBJ1-2
v_gene: TRBV27
CDR3aa: ASSSSGWSYGYT

j_gene: TRBJ2-7
v_gene: TRBV6-5
CDR3aa: ASRGGLLIGYEQY

j_gene: TRBJ2-7
v_gene: TRBV7-2
CDR3aa: ASTRSGTNSYEQY

j_gene: TRBJ2-7
v_gene: TRBV14
CDR3aa: ASSPTGEGRNEQY

j_gene: TRBJ2-2
v_gene: TRBV5-4
CDR3aa: ASSLAQAANTGELF

j_gene: TRBJ2-7
v_gene: TRBV11-1
CDR3aa: ASSSLYRGEQY

j_gene: TRBJ1-2
v_gene: TRBV4-1
CDR3aa: ASSQNRGYT

j_gene: TRBJ1-2
v_gene: TRBV6-5
CDR3aa: ASDQNRGRGYGYT

j_gene: TRBJ1-4
v_gene: TRBV19
CDR3aa: ASLQGGYNEKLF

j_gene: TRBJ2-7
v_gene: TRBV11-3
CDR3aa: ASSYGLAGGVPSYEQY

j_gene: TRBJ1-2
v_gene: TRBV19
CDR3aa: ASSSIGQFGYT

j_gene: TRBJ1-3
v_gene: TRBV27
CDR3aa: ASSPAGTHLGNTIY

j_gene: TRBJ1-4
v_gene: TRBV2
CDR3aa: ASHTPQDRGNEKLF